The source of this T cell receptor beta chain is a study of neurological immune-mediated disorders. This clonotype was picked up many times. The antigen is not known. Each TCR transcript was tagged with a 10-nucleotide random UMI during 5'RACE. TCRdb redid the calling of the 5' RACE reads with MiXCR, one entry per CDR3 protein. The table lists roughly 100,000 distinct CDR3 sequences, more than 10% of them singletons, with 3.1% in the top ten. Study outcomes and limitations: Multiple sclerosis, the disease with the least TCR clonal expansion, fell below healthy controls, whereas HTLV-1-associated myelopathy showed the most. Sharing of CDR3 amino acid sequences among expanded clones across subjects was absent, suggesting private repertoires in all groups.

Time point reported: longitudinal time-point 3. For the unsorted libraries, 2 million PBMCs stored at -80 C served as input. The TCR originated in a female donor with HTLV-1-associated myelopathy (HAM/TSP). Sequences were obtained from PBMCs.

The CDR3 nucleotides are TGTGCCAGCAGCTCGGGGGTCTACGAGCAGTACTTC. Translating gives CASSSGVYEQYF. The rearrangement uses TRBV7-8 and TRBJ2-7; D might be TRBD2 (6 bases). The CDR3 totals 12 residues. The germline V and J ends were trimmed by 4 bases and 3 bases, with 7 bases remaining between them. CDR1 is SGHVS and CDR2 is FQNEAQ in the germline V gene.